A single sample gave rise to the 12 T cell receptor beta chains below, sequenced in a study of sequential checkpoint blockade in melanoma. As to treatment: randomized to nivolumab then ipilimumab (arm A) or the reverse (arm B). Here immunoSEQ multiplex PCR was the method, and the copy in TCRdb shows in-frame clones only, minus some. The sample yields roughly 2,300 clones, 16% seen once. The source material was tumor tissue (inferred from file names), sampled from a patient given nivolumab and ipilimumab in sequence. These receptors were obtained from a human donor with melanoma.

The chain links TRBV19 to TRBJ1-2; the D is unclear. The CDR3 has 15 residues. Germline assignment: CDR1 LNHDA and CDR2 SQIVND (reference sequence). Trimming shortened V by 5 bases and J by 8 bases, and 21 bases separated the two germline ends. The CDR3 bases are TGTGCCAGTAGTGTCCACCGGGATGCTGCTAGGGGCTACACCTTC. It codes for CASSVHRDAARGYTF. Combining the CDR3 with reference TRBV19 and TRBJ1-2 gives the whole variable domain DGGITQSPKYLFRKEGQNVTLSCEQNLNHDAMYWYRQDPGQGLRLIYYSQIVNDFQKGDIAEGYSVSREKKESFPLTVTSAQKNPTAFYLCASSVHRDAARGYTFGSGTRLTVV.

The chain recombines TRBV4-1 with TRBJ2-2; TRBD2 might be the D (5 bases). Between the trimmed V and J ends, which lost 0 bases and 3 bases, there was a span of 17 bases. The CDR3 consists of 18 residues. Germline V gives CDR1 MGHRA, CDR2 YSYEKL. The CDR3 DNA reads TGCGCCAGCAGCCAAGACATCGGATTCACGCGGGACACCGGGGAGCTGTTTTTT. Translation gives CASSQDIGFTRDTGELFF.

This clone appeared a few times. V usage is TRBV6-8 and J usage is TRBJ2-1; the D gene is possibly TRBD2 (6 bases). The CDR3 loop spans 12 amino acids. CDR1 MNHGY and CDR2 SAAAGT come from the germline V gene. The V and J ends lost 6 bases and 8 bases respectively, with 11 bases between them. CDR3 protein: CASSEEGYEQFF. The CDR3, as DNA: TGTGCCAGCAGCGAGGAGGGGTATGAGCAGTTCTTC.

This chain joins TRBV6-8 and TRBJ2-7; weak D call: TRBD2 (6 bases). CDR3 length equals 14 residues. The V and J ends lost 6 bases and 0 bases respectively, with 12 bases between them. Germline V gene data show CDR1 as MNHGY and CDR2 as SAAAGT. CDR3 region: CASRAGITSYEQYV. The CDR3 region has the DNA TGTGCCAGCAGGGCGGGAATTACCTCCTACGAGCAGTACGTC.

This clone has just a few counts. The chain employs TRBV19 and TRBJ2-2; D gene unclear. CDR1 is LNHDA, CDR2 SQIVND, per germline (reference sequence). The CDR3 loop spans 13 amino acids. V lost 3 bases to trimming and J lost 10 bases, with 12 bases between them. The CDR3 sequence is CASSIPGREELFF. CDR3 coding DNA: TGTGCCAGTAGTATTCCTGGGCGTGAGGAGCTGTTTTTT.

The rearrangement links TRBV19 to TRBJ2-3; 7 nucleotides match TRBD2. This CDR3 is built from 13 residues. Per the germline V gene, CDR1 is LNHDA and CDR2 is SQIVND (reference sequence). V trimming: 7 bases; J trimming: 2 bases; junction bases outside the gene matches: 3. CDR3 coding DNA: TGTGCCAGTAAAGGGAGGGACACAGATACGCAGTATTTT. Translation: CASKGRDTDTQYF.

V is TRBV5-1 and J is TRBJ2-2, with 8 bases fitting TRBD1. The CDR3 is made up of 14 amino acids. V shed 5 bases and J 6 bases; nucleotides not matched to a gene: 6. The germline V gene has CDR1 SGHRS and CDR2 YFSETQ. The CDR3 sequence is CASSTGGLAGELFF. CDR3 coding DNA: TGCGCCAGCAGTACAGGGGGATTAGCCGGGGAGCTGTTTTTT.

This clone was picked up a small number of times. CDR3 DNA sequence: TGTGCCAGCAGCCGGGCCCCAGGGTGGCCCCAGCATTTT. Amino acid sequence: CASSRAPGWPQHF. J is TRBJ1-5 and V is TRBV6-8; a possible D gene is TRBD1 (5 bases). Germline CDR1 MNHGY, CDR2 SAAAGT. Trimming stripped 6 bases from V and 9 bases from J, with 15 bases between. This CDR3 contains 13 residues.

This clone was recorded many times. The chain is built from TRBV11-3 and TRBJ2-7; tentatively, D is TRBD1 (5 bases). The V and J ends lost 3 bases and 2 bases respectively, with 11 bases between them. The CDR3 extends over 14 amino acids. Germline CDR1 reads SGHNT; CDR2 reads YENEEA. Written as DNA, the CDR3 is TGTGCCAGCAGCTTGAACAGGAGAACCTACGAGCAGTACTTC. This codes for CASSLNRRTYEQYF.

This clone is judged medium-sized. The chain carries TRBV9 and TRBJ1-6; a possible D gene is TRBD1 (5 bases). The CDR3 is 14 residues long. Trimming stripped 7 bases from V and 1 base from J, with 9 bases between. The germline V gene has CDR1 SGDLS and CDR2 YYNGEE. The CDR3 protein is CASWDGSYNSPLHF. As DNA, the CDR3 is TGTGCCAGCTGGGACGGTTCCTATAATTCACCCCTCCACTTT. The full variable domain, in which reference TRBV9 and TRBJ1-6 provide the parts outside the CDR3, is DSGVTQTPKHLITATGQRVTLRCSPRSGDLSVYWYQQSLDQGLQFLIQYYNGEERAKGNILERFSAQQFPDLHSELNLSSLELGDSALYFCASWDGSYNSPLHFGNGTRLTVT.

The table lists this clone with a few counts. The read falls 1 residue short of the CDR3 end, and the missing part is taken from the germline J gene. The chain couples TRBV10-3 to TRBJ1-5, with TRBD1 as a possible D gene (5 bases). V was pared by 2 bases and J by 7 bases, with 21 bases between. The CDR3 is 17 amino acids. Germline assignment: CDR1 ENHRY and CDR2 SYGVKD. The CDR3 protein is CAISEPGGEGALQPQHF. Partial CDR3 DNA: TGTGCCATCAGTGAGCCTGGAGGTGAAGGGGCCCTGCAGCCCCAGCAT.

By its share, this clone is medium-sized (0.01 to 0.1%). This sequence joins TRBV11-3 and TRBJ1-1, with D possibly matching TRBD1 (5 bases). Germline-derived CDR1 and CDR2 are SGHNT and YENEEA. Trimming took off 5 bases at V and 0 bases at J, with 22 bases between the two ends. The CDR3 totals 18 residues. The CDR3 is CASSPYGHIRLMNTEAFF. The CDR3 DNA follows: TGTGCCAGCAGCCCATACGGACACATTCGTCTCATGAACACTGAAGCTTTCTTT.